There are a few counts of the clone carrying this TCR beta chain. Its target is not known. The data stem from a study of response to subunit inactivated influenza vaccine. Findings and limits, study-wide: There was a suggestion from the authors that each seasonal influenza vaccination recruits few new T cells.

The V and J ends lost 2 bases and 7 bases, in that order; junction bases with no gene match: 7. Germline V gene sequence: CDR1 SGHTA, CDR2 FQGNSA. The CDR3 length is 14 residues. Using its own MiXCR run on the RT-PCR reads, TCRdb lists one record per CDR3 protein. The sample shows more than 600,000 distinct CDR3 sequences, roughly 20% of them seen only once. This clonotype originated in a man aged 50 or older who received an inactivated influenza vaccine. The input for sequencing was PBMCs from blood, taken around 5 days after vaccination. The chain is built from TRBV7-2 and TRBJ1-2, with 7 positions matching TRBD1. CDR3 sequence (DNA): TGTGCCAGCAGCTTAACAGGGGCCTCCGGTGGCTACACCTTC. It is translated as CASSLTGASGGYTF. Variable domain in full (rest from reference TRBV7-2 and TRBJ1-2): GAGVSQSPSNKVTEKGKDVELRCDPISGHTALYWYRQSLGQGLEFLIYFQGNSAPDKSGLPSDRFSAERTGGSVSTLTIQRTQQEDSAVYLCASSLTGASGGYTFGSGTRLTVV.